What follows describes a single T cell receptor beta chain. The sample is drawn from a study of blood T cell repertoires in COVID-19. Repertoires were generated with immunoSEQ multiplex PCR, while TCRdb's copy carries only in-frame clones and drops some. The sample shows 200,000 to 300,000 clones, 70% to 90% of them seen only once. The CDR3 runs 12 residues. Deletions cut 9 bases from V and 4 bases from J, with 13 bases between. Germline values: CDR1 MDHEN, CDR2 SYDVKM. The sequencing input was peripheral blood. The source of this sequence is a woman in her sixties or seventies with COVID-19, enrolled during active disease. The J gene is TRBJ2-7, the V gene TRBV28; a weak D match, TRBD1 (5 bases). The CDR3 here is CASGALRYEQYF. The CDR3 DNA is TGTGCCAGTGGGGCACTGAGATACGAGCAGTACTTC.